This T cell receptor (beta chain) is drawn from a study of T cells after yellow fever vaccination. The CDR3 extends over 18 amino acids. Trimming removed 6 bases at V and 5 bases at J, with 28 bases between. Germline V gene data show CDR1 as MNHEY and CDR2 as SVGEGT. This clonotype was seen a few times. TCRdb called the 5' RACE reads again in MiXCR, with one record for every CDR3 protein. Found here are roughly 320,000 distinct CDR3 sequences, roughly 10% of them singletons; the top ten hold 3% to 4%. J is TRBJ2-5 and V is TRBV6-2 or TRBV6-3, with D possibly TRBD2 on 6 matching bases. This clonotype originated in a man younger than 35 who received the YFV17D yellow fever vaccine. This sample comprised CD4+ T cells sorted from PBMCs, obtained 45 days after the yellow fever booster vaccination. The CDR3 loop reads CASSHPGLAVVLKETQYF. The CDR3 DNA sequence: TGTGCCAGCAGCCACCCGGGACTCGCCGTAGTTTTGAAGGAGACCCAGTACTTC.